The T cell receptor beta chain under discussion was sequenced for a study of spatial heterogeneity in lung cancer. Across the study: Fewer alpha-chain than beta-chain sequences were consistently detected.

General study findings and limits: Tumor TCRs that were ubiquitous and expanded showed up in blood more at resection than follow-up.

The CDR3 length is 17 residues. CDR1 and CDR2 from the germline V gene are SGHTA and FQGNSA. The V segment lost 4 bases and the J segment 3 bases; nucleotides outside the gene matches: 8. Every TCR cDNA molecule bore a unique molecular identifier. Each CDR3 protein gets one entry after TCRdb re-called the 5' RACE reads with MiXCR. The sample yields about 10,000 distinct CDR3 sequences, 9.5% to 13% seen once. Regarding time point: blood at routine non-recurrence follow-up after resection. Whole RNA obtained from tumor, nontumor lung or frozen PBMC underwent sequencing without sorting. This clonotype was detected ten times or more. The antigen is unknown.

The chain combines TRBV7-2 with TRBJ2-1; 11 positions agree with TRBD2. The sequencing used PBMCs, collected at follow-up. The origin of this receptor is a female donor with early-stage non-small cell lung cancer. This chain's CDR3 is CASSSDRGTSGYNEQFF. The CDR3 nucleotides are TGTGCCAGCAGCTCGGACCGAGGGACTAGCGGCTACAATGAGCAGTTCTTC.